Listed here are 22 T cell receptor beta chains from one sample, sequenced in a study of neurological immune-mediated disorders. Using its own MiXCR run on the 5' RACE reads, TCRdb lists one record per CDR3 protein. The table shows 50,000 to 55,000 distinct CDR3 sequences, with about a tenth occurring only once. Input material: PBMCs. The receptors derive from a man between 65 and 85 years old with HTLV-1-associated myelopathy (HAM/TSP).

This clonotype was seen ten or more times. V gene TRBV11-2 combines with J gene TRBJ2-7; no clear D gene. The V gene lost 2 bases and the J gene lost 5 bases, with 7 bases spanning the gap. Germline loops: CDR1 SGHAT, CDR2 FQNNGV. The CDR3 sequence is 12 residues long. The CDR3 is CASSLRYHEQYF. The CDR3 region has the DNA TGTGCCAGCAGCTTAAGGTACCACGAGCAGTACTTC.

This clonotype was detected ten times or more. The rearrangement joins TRBV5-1 to TRBJ2-1; 9 nucleotides agree with TRBD2. In germline, CDR1 is SGHRS, CDR2 YFSETQ. After removal of 6 bases from V and 6 bases from J, the junction contained 7 bases not matched to a gene. The CDR3 is made up of 14 amino acids. The DNA for the CDR3 is TGCGCCAGCACCAGTAGCGGGAGAGTCAATGAGCAGTTCTTC. It codes for CASTSSGRVNEQFF.

The sample holds many counts of this clonotype. The chain combines TRBV6-2 or TRBV6-3 with TRBJ2-1, with a tentative D call TRBD1 (6 bases). Trimming pared 8 bases from V and 0 bases from J, leaving 17 bases between. The CDR3 spans 16 residues. Germline CDR1 is MNHEY and CDR2 is SVGEGT. The CDR3 is CASQGVTGISYNEQFF. The CDR3 nucleotides read TGTGCCAGCCAAGGGGTTACAGGGATCTCCTACAATGAGCAGTTCTTC.

This clonotype was seen ten or more times. J is TRBJ2-1 and V is TRBV5-4; 8 bases fit TRBD2. CDR3 size: 17 residues. Germline loops: CDR1 SGHNT, CDR2 YYREEE (reference sequence). V was pared by 1 base and J by 0 bases, with 6 bases of the junction left unmatched. Here the CDR3 DNA reads TGTGCCAGCAGCTTGATTAGCGGGATGGCCTCCTACAATGAGCAGTTCTTC. Encoded protein: CASSLISGMASYNEQFF.

This clonotype has a count of ten or more. In nucleotides, the CDR3 is TGTGCCAGCAGCTTACGTGTTGCGGGGGAGGAGACCCAGTACTTC. Its translation is CASSLRVAGEETQYF. The chain carries TRBV7-9 and TRBJ2-5, with 7 bases lining up with TRBD2. CDR1 and CDR2 from the germline V gene are SEHNR and FQNEAQ (reference sequence). The CDR3 length is 15 residues. V dropped 2 bases and J dropped 5; count of bases not matched to a gene: 8.

In its sample, this clonotype was seen many times. V is TRBV20-1 and J is TRBJ2-5; the match to TRBD2 covers 9 bases. The CDR3 contains 13 residues. The V gene's germline CDR1 is DFQATT and CDR2 SNEGSKA (reference sequence). The ends lost 5 bases at V and 5 bases at J; junction bases unmatched: 6. CDR3 amino acids: CSAAGGPWETQYF. Written as DNA, the CDR3 is TGCAGTGCTGCGGGAGGGCCTTGGGAGACCCAGTACTTC.

This clonotype was recorded at least ten times. The chain recombines TRBV2 with TRBJ2-7; 11 bases match TRBD2. The CDR3 covers 13 residues. The junction had 7 bases not matched to a gene; V was cut back by 6 bases and J by 9 bases. Germline V lookup: CDR1 SNHLY, CDR2 FYNNEI. Written as DNA, the CDR3 is TGTGCCAGCAGCGGGGGACTAGCGGAGAGGCAGTACTTC. It encodes CASSGGLAERQYF.

This clonotype showed up many times. The CDR3 nucleotides read TGTGCCAGCAGCAAAGTGGACAGCCGAAAACGGGGAGAGACCCAGTACTTC. It encodes CASSKVDSRKRGETQYF. The chain joins TRBV21-1 to TRBJ2-5; the table's TRBD1 call for D was not verified on the DNA. TRBV21-1 is a pseudogene segment. The CDR3 loop spans 17 amino acids.

This clonotype showed up many times. V and J are TRBV5-1 and TRBJ2-1; 7 bases match TRBD1. Germline CDR1 reads SGHRS; CDR2 reads YFSETQ. The CDR3 totals 13 residues. Unmatched junction bases numbered 4, after V lost 1 base and J lost 9 bases. CDR3 nucleotide sequence: TGCGCCAGCAGCTTGACAGGGGATGGTGAGCAGTTCTTC. Protein sequence: CASSLTGDGEQFF.

The sample holds a few counts of this clonotype. The chain joins TRBV7-2 to TRBJ2-3, with 7 nucleotides matching TRBD2. J lost 4 bases, V lost 0 bases, and 4 bases had no gene match. The germline V gene has CDR1 SGHTA and CDR2 FQGNSA. The length of the CDR3 is 15 residues. For the CDR3, the DNA is TGTGCCAGCAGCTTAGCGGGAGGGCTCCCAGATACGCAGTATTTT. Residues: CASSLAGGLPDTQYF. Variable domain in full (rest from reference TRBV7-2 and TRBJ2-3): GAGVSQSPSNKVTEKGKDVELRCDPISGHTALYWYRQSLGQGLEFLIYFQGNSAPDKSGLPSDRFSAERTGGSVSTLTIQRTQQEDSAVYLCASSLAGGLPDTQYFGPGTRLTVL.

This clonotype appeared a few times. The rearrangement links TRBV20-1 to TRBJ2-4; 8 bases line up with TRBD2. Germline trimming cut 4 bases from V and 2 bases from J; bases unmatched to any gene: 7. This CDR3 is built from 15 residues. From germline, CDR1 is DFQATT and CDR2 SNEGSKA (reference sequence). The DNA for the CDR3 is TGCAGTGCTACAACCGGGACTAGTCCCAAAAACATTCAGTACTTC. Its protein is CSATTGTSPKNIQYF.

As concerns this clonotype: A much larger clone is a single base away; this may be a read error. The chain couples TRBV5-5 to TRBJ2-7; D is unclear. TRBJ2-1 matches the DNA end more closely, so the J call is doubtful. The CDR3 has 13 amino acids. Germline assignment: CDR1 SGHKS and CDR2 YYEKEE (reference sequence). CDR3 loop: CASSLRFGYEQFF. The CDR3 bases are TGTGCCAGCAGCCTGAGGTTTGGCTATGAGCAGTTCTTC.

This clonotype was recorded at least ten times. The chain couples TRBV20-1 to TRBJ2-1; D perhaps matches TRBD2 (6 bases). The germline V gene has CDR1 DFQATT and CDR2 SNEGSKA (reference sequence). This CDR3 has 14 residues. Trimming took off 5 bases at V and 0 bases at J, with 11 bases between the two ends. This chain's CDR3 is CSARDFSSYNEQFF. CDR3 nucleotides: TGCAGTGCTCGGGACTTCAGCTCCTACAATGAGCAGTTCTTC.

The sample holds many counts of this clonotype. The V gene is TRBV4-3, the J gene TRBJ2-2, with a possible D match to TRBD2 (6 bases). Trimming removed 0 bases from V and 1 base from J, with 18 bases in between. CDR1 is LGHNA, CDR2 YSLEER, per germline. The CDR3 totals 19 residues. The CDR3 nucleotides read TGCGCCAGCAGCCAAGATCGGTCCGCTGCGGGGTGGAACACCGGGGAGCTGTTTTTT. Translating gives CASSQDRSAAGWNTGELFF.

The sample holds many counts of this clonotype. The DNA for the CDR3 is TGTGCCAGCAGCTTGGTGGGACAGGGGACGGGAAGGTTCGGGGAGACCCAGTACTTC. Its protein is CASSLVGQGTGRFGETQYF. V gene TRBV5-6 combines with J gene TRBJ2-5, with TRBD1 identical over 10 bases. V shed 0 bases, J shed 5 bases, and the junction held 16 bases outside the gene matches. CDR3 length equals 19 residues. Germline loops: CDR1 SGHDT, CDR2 YYEEEE.

This clonotype was seen at least ten times. The chain joins TRBV21-1 to TRBJ2-3; the table names TRBD1, a call not compared with the DNA. TRBV21-1 is annotated as a pseudogene. This CDR3 spans 16 amino acids. The CDR3 region has the DNA TGTGCCAGCAGCGGAAAAGGAGACAGGGGTCCAGATACGCAGTATTTT. Encoded protein: CASSGKGDRGPDTQYF.

This clonotype was detected ten times or more. The chain links TRBV6-2 or TRBV6-3 to TRBJ1-5; D call uncertain. The germline gives CDR1 MNHEY, CDR2 SVGEGT. The CDR3 length is 13 residues. The ends were cut back, 3 bases at V and 1 base at J, with 4 bases in the middle. CDR3 sequence reads: CASSYQSNQPQHF. For the CDR3, the DNA is TGTGCCAGCAGTTATCAGAGCAATCAGCCCCAGCATTTT.

By share, this clonotype counts as medium-sized (0.01 to 0.1%). CDR3 amino acids: CASSVVERNTGELFF. CDR3 sequence (DNA): TGTGCCAGCAGCGTAGTTGAACGGAACACCGGGGAGCTGTTTTTT. This rearrangement joins TRBV9 to TRBJ2-2; D call uncertain. Trimming removed 0 bases at V and 1 base at J, with 7 bases between. Germline values: CDR1 SGDLS, CDR2 YYNGEE. The CDR3 runs to 15 residues.

This clonotype has a count of ten or more. The rearrangement joins TRBV5-1 to TRBJ2-2; no definite D call. Germline CDR1 is SGHRS and CDR2 is YFSETQ. The ends were cut back, 2 bases at V and 7 bases at J, with 12 bases in the middle. The CDR3 loop spans 14 amino acids. The CDR3 reads CASSFSSTDGELFF. The CDR3 nucleotides read TGCGCCAGCAGCTTTTCCAGTACTGACGGGGAGCTGTTTTTT.

The chain has TRBV4-2 and TRBJ2-7, with D perhaps matching TRBD1 or TRBD2 (5 bases each). V was shortened by 2 bases and J by 1 base, with 15 bases between the two germline ends. CDR1 and CDR2 from the germline V gene are LGHNA and YNFKEQ. The CDR3 length is 16 residues. Here the CDR3 DNA reads TGTGCCAGCAGCCAAAGTACCGGGACCGCATCCTACGAGCAGTACTTC. This codes for CASSQSTGTASYEQYF.

This clonotype was picked up many times. This chain links TRBV6-6 with TRBJ2-6; D call uncertain. Germline-derived CDR1 and CDR2 are MNHNY and SVGAGI (reference sequence). The CDR3 spans 14 residues. V lost 4 bases to trimming and J lost 4 bases, with 8 bases between them. Here the CDR3 reads CASSWGSGANVLTF. The CDR3 nucleotides are TGTGCCAGCAGTTGGGGATCCGGGGCCAACGTCCTGACTTTC.

Regarding this clonotype: The conserved phenylalanine or tryptophan normally closing the CDR3 is absent here, so this likely arose from a read error. Because the CDR3's place on the DNA is in doubt, the DNA is left out and the CDR3 is given as listed by TCRdb. This chain connects TRBV5-6 to TRBJ2-5; TRBD2 is the table's D call, not checked against the DNA. The CDR3 is 13 amino acids long, termini counted. Germline V lookup: CDR1 SGHDT, CDR2 YYEEEE. This chain's CDR3 is CASSSSGKETQYL.